Detailed here is one T cell receptor (beta chain). Its antigen remains unknown. This entry comes from a study of cytomegalovirus exposure and HLA in healthy donors. Study-wide results and limits: In an earlier analysis, productive rearrangement rates for most beta V segments clustered near 87% or 30%.

After removal of 5 bases from V and 2 bases from J, the junction contained 8 bases not matched to a gene. Germline V CDR1 and CDR2: MNHNS, SASEGT. The CDR3 has 15 amino acids. Researchers ran the PCR with 60 Vbeta and 13 Jbeta primers. Only in-frame clones appear in the TCRdb table, and some are missing; sequencing was by immunoSEQ multiplex PCR. Of around 210,000 clones detected, 80% to 90% appear once; the ten largest clones hold roughly 0.24%. Sequencing was carried out using PBMCs. The sequence was collected from a girl aged 2 to 10 in good health and CMV-seronegative. This chain links TRBV6-1 with TRBJ1-1, with 7 bases aligning to TRBD1. The CDR3 coding sequence is TGTGCCAGCAGTAATAGGACAGGTGTAAACACTGAAGCTTTCTTT. Protein product: CASSNRTGVNTEAFF.